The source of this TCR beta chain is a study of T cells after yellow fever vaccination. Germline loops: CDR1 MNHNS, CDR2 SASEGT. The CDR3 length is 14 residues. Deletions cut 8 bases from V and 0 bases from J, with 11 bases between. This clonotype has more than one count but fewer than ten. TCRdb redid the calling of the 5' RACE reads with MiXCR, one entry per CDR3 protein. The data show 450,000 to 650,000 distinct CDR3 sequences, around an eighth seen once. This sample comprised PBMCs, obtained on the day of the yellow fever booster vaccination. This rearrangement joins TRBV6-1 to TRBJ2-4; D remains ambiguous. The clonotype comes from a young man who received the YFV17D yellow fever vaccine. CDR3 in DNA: TGTGCCAGCGAACTCAGGCTAGCCAAAAACATTCAGTACTTC. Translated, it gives CASELRLAKNIQYF.